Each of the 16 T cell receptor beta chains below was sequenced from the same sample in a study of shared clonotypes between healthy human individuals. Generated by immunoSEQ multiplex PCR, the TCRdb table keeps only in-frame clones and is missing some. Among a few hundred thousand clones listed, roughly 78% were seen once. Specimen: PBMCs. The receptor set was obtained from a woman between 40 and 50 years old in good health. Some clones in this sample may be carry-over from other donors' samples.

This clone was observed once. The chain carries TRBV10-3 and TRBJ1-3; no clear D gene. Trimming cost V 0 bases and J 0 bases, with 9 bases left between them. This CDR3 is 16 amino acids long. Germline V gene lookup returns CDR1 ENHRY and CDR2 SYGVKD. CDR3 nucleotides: TGTGCCATCAGTGAGTCCGCGGCGATCTCTGGAAACACCATATATTTT. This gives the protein CAISESAAISGNTIYF.

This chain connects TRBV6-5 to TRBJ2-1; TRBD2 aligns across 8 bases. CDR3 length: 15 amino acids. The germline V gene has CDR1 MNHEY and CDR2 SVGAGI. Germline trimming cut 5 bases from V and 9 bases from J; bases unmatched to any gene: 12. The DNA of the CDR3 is TGTGCCAGCAGTACTCAAGCGGGAGTACGAGTTGAGCAGTTCTTC. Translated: CASSTQAGVRVEQFF.

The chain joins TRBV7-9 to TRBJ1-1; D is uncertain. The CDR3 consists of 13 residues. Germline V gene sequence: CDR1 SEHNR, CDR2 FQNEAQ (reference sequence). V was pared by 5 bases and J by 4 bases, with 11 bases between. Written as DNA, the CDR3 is TGTGCCAGCAGCCCTATTCTCGGCACTGAAGCTTTCTTT. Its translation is CASSPILGTEAFF.

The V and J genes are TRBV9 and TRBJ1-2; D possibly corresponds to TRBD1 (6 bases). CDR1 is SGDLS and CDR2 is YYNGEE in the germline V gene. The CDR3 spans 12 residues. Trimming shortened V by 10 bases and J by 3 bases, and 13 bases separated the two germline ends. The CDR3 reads CASQGSYYGYTF. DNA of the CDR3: TGTGCCTCTCAGGGGAGCTACTATGGCTACACCTTC.

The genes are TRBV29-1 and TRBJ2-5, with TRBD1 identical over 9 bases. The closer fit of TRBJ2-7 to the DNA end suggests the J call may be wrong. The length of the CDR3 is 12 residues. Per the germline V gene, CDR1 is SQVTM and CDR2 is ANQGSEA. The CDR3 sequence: CSVGDRDNEQYF. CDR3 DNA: TGCAGCGTCGGGGACAGGGATAACGAGCAGTACTTC.

The CDR3 is CASSIGWAGQETQYF. The DNA for the CDR3 is TGTGCCAGTAGTATCGGTTGGGCAGGGCAAGAGACCCAGTACTTC. The chain carries TRBV19 and TRBJ2-5; possibly TRBD1 for D (5 bases). The CDR3 sequence is 15 residues long. Germline-derived CDR1 and CDR2 are LNHDA and SQIVND (reference sequence). V was shortened by 3 bases and J by 2 bases, with 13 bases between the two germline ends.

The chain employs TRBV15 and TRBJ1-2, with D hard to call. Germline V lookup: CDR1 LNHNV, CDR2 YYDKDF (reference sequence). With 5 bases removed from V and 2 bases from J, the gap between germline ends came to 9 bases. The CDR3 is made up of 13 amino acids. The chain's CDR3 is CATSLERNYGYTF. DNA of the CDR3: TGTGCCACCAGCTTGGAGAGAAACTATGGCTACACCTTC.

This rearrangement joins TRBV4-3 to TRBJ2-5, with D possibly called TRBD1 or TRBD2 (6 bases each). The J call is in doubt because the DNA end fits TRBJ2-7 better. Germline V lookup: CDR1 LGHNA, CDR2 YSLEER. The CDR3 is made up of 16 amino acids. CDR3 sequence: CASSQAKGGRSYEQYF. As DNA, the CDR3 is TGCGCCAGCAGCCAAGCTAAGGGGGGCAGATCCTACGAGCAGTACTTC.

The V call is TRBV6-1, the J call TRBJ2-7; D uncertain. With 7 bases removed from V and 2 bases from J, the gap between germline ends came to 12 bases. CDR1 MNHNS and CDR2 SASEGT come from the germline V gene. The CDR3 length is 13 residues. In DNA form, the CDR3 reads TGTGCCAGCACGGAGACGGCGGCCTACGAGCAGTACTTC. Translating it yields CASTETAAYEQYF.

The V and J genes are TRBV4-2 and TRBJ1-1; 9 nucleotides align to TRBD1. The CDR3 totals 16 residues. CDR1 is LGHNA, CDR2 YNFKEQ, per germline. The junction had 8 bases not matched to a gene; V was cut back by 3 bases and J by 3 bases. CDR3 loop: CASSQGTGSRYTEAFF. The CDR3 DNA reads TGTGCCAGCAGCCAGGGGACAGGGTCTCGGTACACTGAAGCTTTCTTT.

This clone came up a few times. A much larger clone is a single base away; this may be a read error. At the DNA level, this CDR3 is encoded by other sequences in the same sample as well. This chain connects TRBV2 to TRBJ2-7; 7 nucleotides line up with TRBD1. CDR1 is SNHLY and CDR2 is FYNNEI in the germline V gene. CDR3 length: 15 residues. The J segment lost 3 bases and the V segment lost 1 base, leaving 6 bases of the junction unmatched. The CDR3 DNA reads TGTGCCAGCAGTGAAGGGTGGGACAGAAACTACGAGCAGTACTTC. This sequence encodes CASSEGWDRNYEQYF.

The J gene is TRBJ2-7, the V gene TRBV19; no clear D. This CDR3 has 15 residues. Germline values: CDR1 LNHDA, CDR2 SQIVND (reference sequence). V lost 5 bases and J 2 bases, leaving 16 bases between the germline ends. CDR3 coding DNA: TGTGCCAGTAGTCCCGGCCCCTCTTCTACCTACGAGCAGTACTTC. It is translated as CASSPGPSSTYEQYF.

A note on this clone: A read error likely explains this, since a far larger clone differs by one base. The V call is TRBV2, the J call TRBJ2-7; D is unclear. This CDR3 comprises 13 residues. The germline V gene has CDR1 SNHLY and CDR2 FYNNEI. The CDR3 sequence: CTSSDVFSYEQYF. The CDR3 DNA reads TGTACCAGCAGTGACGTGTTCTCCTACGAGCAGTACTTC.

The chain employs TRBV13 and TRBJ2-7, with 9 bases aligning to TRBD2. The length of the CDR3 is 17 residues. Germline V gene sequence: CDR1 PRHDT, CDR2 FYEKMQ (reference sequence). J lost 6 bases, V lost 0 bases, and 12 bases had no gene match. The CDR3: CASSLGLLAGIGGEQYF. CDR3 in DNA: TGTGCCAGCAGCTTAGGCCTTCTAGCGGGAATTGGAGGCGAGCAGTACTTC.

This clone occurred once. This CDR3 reads CASSLGSGALYYYEQYF. The CDR3 DNA reads TGCGCCAGCAGCTTGGGGTCCGGGGCCCTATACTACTACGAGCAGTACTTC. The chain is built from TRBV5-1 and TRBJ2-7; either TRBD1 or TRBD2 may supply D (5 bases each). There are 17 residues in the CDR3. The V and J ends lost 0 bases and 3 bases respectively, with 19 bases between them. CDR1 SGHRS and CDR2 YFSETQ come from the germline V gene.

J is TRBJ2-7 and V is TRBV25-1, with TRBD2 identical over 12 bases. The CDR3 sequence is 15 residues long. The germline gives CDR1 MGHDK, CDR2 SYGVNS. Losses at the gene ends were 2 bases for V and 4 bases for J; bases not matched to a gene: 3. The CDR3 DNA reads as TGTGCCAGCAGTGAAATCCTAGCGGGAGGGTACGAGCAGTACTTC. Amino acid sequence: CASSEILAGGYEQYF.